A single sample gave rise to the 17 T cell receptor beta chains below, sequenced in a study of early T cells in non-severe SARS-CoV-2 infection (dated by TCRdb to the early 2020s). Preparation of the library involved 5' RACE. This sample was sequenced with a NextSeq 500. Using fastp at Q25 and MiXCR, TCRdb reprocessed the public reads and kept productive beta chains. CDR3 protein sequences are deduplicated, and each keeps its most common genes and DNA. The sample table contains tens of thousands of distinct CDR3 sequences; only one count was recorded for 5% to 6% of them. About 14% of the sample is held by the ten biggest clonotypes. This specimen consisted of whole blood, obtained at baseline. The receptors originated from an adult who was a healthcare worker with PCR-confirmed SARS-CoV-2 infection or an uninfected control (not recorded which).

Ten or more counts support this clonotype. The CDR3 protein is CALRMDLSTDTQYF. DNA of the CDR3: TGTGCCTTACGGATGGACCTTAGCACAGATACGCAGTATTTT. V gene TRBV30 combines with J gene TRBJ2-3, with D unclear. This CDR3 has 14 amino acids. V lost 7 bases to trimming and J lost 0 bases, with 14 bases between them. Germline lookup yields CDR1 GTSNPN and CDR2 SVGIG (reference sequence).

At least ten counts were recorded for this clonotype. The CDR3 DNA follows: TGTGCCAGCAGTCTTCAGGGGGTGACAGATACGCAGTATTTT. It codes for CASSLQGVTDTQYF. V is TRBV12-3 or TRBV12-4 and J is TRBJ2-3; 7 bases agree with TRBD1. The V and J ends lost 5 bases and 3 bases, in that order; junction bases with no gene match: 5. The CDR3 loop spans 14 amino acids.

This clonotype showed up many times. The V call is TRBV7-6, the J call TRBJ1-1; TRBD1 matches 10 bases. The CDR3 spans 14 residues. J gave up 4 bases and V 5 bases, and 4 bases lay outside the gene matches. The germline CDR1 and CDR2 sequences are SGHVS and FNYEAQ. The CDR3 spells CASSVTGGLTEAFF. The CDR3 DNA follows: TGTGCCAGCAGCGTGACAGGGGGCCTCACTGAAGCTTTCTTT.

This clonotype was picked up many times. J is TRBJ2-7 and V is TRBV7-9, with a weak D call TRBD1 (5 bases). Germline CDR1 reads SEHNR; CDR2 reads FQNEAQ (reference sequence). V lost 5 bases and J 2 bases, leaving 10 bases between the germline ends. The CDR3 runs 13 residues. CDR3 region: CASSLTGPYEQYF. The CDR3 nucleotides are TGTGCCAGCAGCCTCACAGGTCCCTACGAGCAGTACTTC.

V usage is TRBV20-1 and J usage is TRBJ2-3; no clear D gene. This CDR3 has 14 residues. Germline V gene data show CDR1 as DFQATT and CDR2 as SNEGSKA (reference sequence). V lost 0 bases to trimming and J lost 0 bases, with 7 bases between them. CDR3 residues: CSARDTSSTDTQYF. Here the CDR3 DNA reads TGCAGTGCTAGAGATACTTCTAGCACAGATACGCAGTATTTT.

This clonotype was seen at least ten times. This chain uses TRBV6-1 with TRBJ2-1, with D hard to call. V was shortened by 0 bases and J by 2 bases, with 8 bases between the two germline ends. The CDR3 loop spans 15 amino acids. Per germline, CDR1 MNHNS and CDR2 SASEGT. CDR3 coding DNA: TGTGCCAGCAGTGAAGCGTTACAGCCCTACAATGAGCAGTTCTTC. It specifies CASSEALQPYNEQFF.

This clonotype appeared a few times. The chain combines TRBV3-1 with TRBJ2-2, with D unclear. Trimming took 1 base from V and 6 from J, leaving 3 bases between them. This CDR3 is 12 amino acids long. Germline V gene data show CDR1 as LGHDT and CDR2 as YNNKEL (reference sequence). The CDR3, as DNA: TGTGCCAGCAGCCAAGGACCCGGGGAGCTGTTTTTT. Encoded protein: CASSQGPGELFF.

The gene calls are TRBV5-6 and TRBJ2-5; D might be TRBD1 or TRBD2, each matching 6 bases. Trimming took 2 bases from V and 5 from J, leaving 19 bases between them. The germline V gene has CDR1 SGHDT and CDR2 YYEEEE. The CDR3 extends over 16 amino acids. CDR3 amino acids: CASSFAEQGGTETQYF. In nucleotides, the CDR3 is TGTGCCAGCAGCTTTGCGGAACAGGGCGGGACGGAGACCCAGTACTTC.

This clonotype has ten or more counts. This chain connects TRBV5-1 to TRBJ1-2; maybe TRBD1 (5 bases). With 0 bases removed from V and 10 bases from J, the gap between germline ends came to 16 bases. Germline-derived CDR1 and CDR2 are SGHRS and YFSETQ. This CDR3 region has 14 residues. The CDR3 spells CASSLGGTGDDYTF. CDR3 DNA: TGCGCCAGCAGCTTGGGAGGGACCGGGGATGACTACACCTTC.

The chain joins TRBV11-2 to TRBJ1-2; D call uncertain. Trimming took off 3 bases at V and 8 bases at J, with 19 bases between the two ends. From germline, CDR1 is SGHAT and CDR2 FQNNGV. This CDR3 has 15 amino acids. The CDR3, as DNA: TGTGCCAGCAGCTTGCTAACTCCATCTATGGACGGCTACACCTTC. The encoded protein is CASSLLTPSMDGYTF.

The chain joins TRBV20-1 to TRBJ2-5; the match to TRBD2 covers 7 bases. Germline CDR1 DFQATT, CDR2 SNEGSKA (reference sequence). J lost 1 base, V lost 7 bases, and 9 bases had no gene match. There are 14 residues in the CDR3. DNA of the CDR3: TGCAGTGTTGCCTCCGGGACTATCCAAGAGACCCAGTACTTC. Translating gives CSVASGTIQETQYF.

This clonotype came up many times. This chain connects TRBV28 to TRBJ2-7; D is ambiguous. Trimming shortened V by 3 bases and J by 1 base, and 16 bases separated the two germline ends. This CDR3 comprises 16 residues. In germline, CDR1 is MDHEN, CDR2 SYDVKM. The CDR3 DNA is TGTGCCAGCAGTTTTTCCTTGAGAGCCCTATCCTACGAGCAGTACTTC. Its translation: CASSFSLRALSYEQYF. Full variable domain (missing parts from reference TRBV28 and TRBJ2-7): DVKVTQSSRYLVKRTGEKVFLECVQDMDHENMFWYRQDPGLGLRLIYFSYDVKMKEKGDIPEGYSVSREKKERFSLILESASTNQTSMYLCASSFSLRALSYEQYFGPGTRLTVT.

The V call is TRBV7-8, the J call TRBJ2-5; 8 nucleotides agree with TRBD1. Trimming at V came to 0 bases and at J to 4 bases, leaving 4 bases not matched to a gene. This CDR3 spans 15 amino acids. Germline V lookup: CDR1 SGHVS, CDR2 FQNEAQ. The CDR3 DNA reads TGTGCCAGCAGCTTAGCTGGGACAGGTCCAGAGACCCAGTACTTC. It is translated as CASSLAGTGPETQYF.

This sequence joins TRBV12-5 and TRBJ1-3; D is possibly TRBD1 (6 bases). Trimming took 8 bases from V and 0 from J, leaving 11 bases between them. Germline V CDR1 and CDR2: LGHNT, FRNRAP. The CDR3 length is 14 residues. This CDR3 reads CASSRTDSGNTIYF. The DNA of the CDR3 is TGTGCTAGTAGCCGGACAGACTCTGGAAACACCATATATTTT.

The table lists this clonotype with many counts. The chain carries TRBV12-3 or TRBV12-4 and TRBJ1-1, with no clear D. V gave up 3 bases and J gave up 4 bases, with 12 bases separating them. The CDR3 sequence is 14 residues long. The CDR3 sequence: CASSLRQALTEAFF. As DNA, the CDR3 is TGTGCCAGCAGTTTGAGGCAGGCCCTCACTGAAGCTTTCTTT.

There are many counts of this clonotype. The rearrangement joins TRBV10-3 to TRBJ1-1; 8 nucleotides match TRBD1. The CDR3 is made up of 13 amino acids. The V and J ends lost 4 bases and 3 bases, in that order; junction bases with no gene match: 1. Germline V gene sequence: CDR1 ENHRY, CDR2 SYGVKD. The CDR3 loop is CAISAGGYTEAFF. Written as DNA, the CDR3 is TGTGCCATCAGTGCAGGGGGCTACACTGAAGCTTTCTTT.

There are many counts of this clonotype. The genes are TRBV4-3 and TRBJ1-4; the D is unclear. V lost 2 bases and J 8 bases, leaving 15 bases between the germline ends. Germline V CDR1 and CDR2: LGHNA, YSLEER. The CDR3 runs 15 residues. The CDR3 region is CASSQNVQDGEKLFF. DNA of the CDR3: TGCGCCAGCAGCCAAAATGTCCAGGACGGGGAAAAACTGTTTTTT.